One TCR beta chain is described in this entry. The data stem from a study of blood T cell repertoires in COVID-19. For the study at large: The United States, Italy and Spain supplied acute and convalescent COVID-19 samples. Sources were T cells, B-cell-depleted T cells, or PBMCs; the material itself was cDNA or gDNA.

Source study methods: Reference gene primer amplification in the assay estimated nucleated cell counts. The assay was immunoSEQ multiplex PCR, and TCRdb's table has in-frame clones only and misses some. V and J calls and clone size follow that table, whereas D and trimming were derived from the DNA. The sample lists roughly 40,000 clones; about nine tenths were seen once. The sequenced sample was peripheral blood. The TCR was taken from a human donor in a cohort sampled during active COVID-19.

CDR3 protein: CASSRGILSYGYTF. CDR3 DNA: TGTGCCAGCAGCCGGGGGATCCTCAGTTATGGCTACACCTTC. The chain has TRBV28 and TRBJ1-2; D possibly corresponds to TRBD1 (5 bases). Trimming left V 6 bases short and J 5 bases short, with 16 bases between. Germline CDR1 MDHEN, CDR2 SYDVKM. This CDR3 has 14 residues.